Listed below are T cell receptor beta chains from one sample, sequenced in a study of cytomegalovirus exposure and HLA in healthy donors. The table came from immunoSEQ multiplex PCR; TCRdb's copy has only in-frame clones and leaves some out. The table records over 120,000 clones, 75% to 90% of them present only once. The sample was PBMCs. These receptors all stem from a young woman in good health and CMV-seropositive. Both conserved end residues are trimmed from each CDR3. Some rows have no size entry. The others give once, few or many, or a class for an expanded clone.

V gene,clone size,CDR3 protein
TRBV2,few,ASSMWTRDGYT
TRBV28,NA,ASSLRARGSYEQY
TRBV30,NA,ACTSIEKLF
TRBV4-2,NA,ASSQDVAGGTPEQF
TRBV6-5,NA,ASSYSGLAGPNEQF
TRBV30,NA,AWSGAAEAF
TRBV6-5,NA,ASSSPGTYGYT
TRBV2,NA,ASRDRGTLTGELF
TRBV7-3,NA,ASSLLAGAYNEQF
TRBV5-8,NA,ASSLGQNIQY
TRBV5-1,NA,ASSLGGGWTNTEAF
TRBV12-2,NA,ASRSGGDSPLH
TRBV13,NA,ASNEGSVNYGYT
TRBV5-1,NA,ASSLTGAQETQY